This is a list of T cell receptor beta chains from one sample in a study of T-cell reconstitution after alpha-beta-depleted transplantation in children. TCRdb reprocessed the PCR reads with MiXCR, giving one entry per CDR3 protein. The table includes around 270,000 distinct CDR3 sequences, about a tenth detected once. This material consisted of PBMCs, taken before TCRalphabeta/CD19-depleted stem cell transplant. Every receptor here comes from a boy in the first two years of life with acute myeloid leukemia, due to receive a stem cell transplant. CDR3s include the opening cysteine and the closing phenylalanine or tryptophan. A D gene is named only where the DNA matches it firmly. Size is stated for part of the rows, as once, few or many counts, or as a class when the clone is expanded.

j_gene	len	abundance	d_gene	v_gene	CDR3aa	CDR3nt
TRBJ2-3	14	many	.	TRBV12-3/TRBV12-4	CASSQFLLPDTQYF	TGTGCCAGCAGTCAATTTCTGTTACCAGATACGCAGTATTTT
TRBJ1-2	13	many	.	TRBV9	CASSGLGENGYTF	TGTGCCAGCAGCGGCCTCGGAGAGAATGGCTACACCTTC
TRBJ2-3	15	many	TRBD2	TRBV29-1	CSALLAGVPTDTQYF	TGCAGCGCCCTACTAGCGGGGGTACCCACAGATACGCAGTATTTT
TRBJ2-5	14	.	.	TRBV7-9	CASSLTGSRGTQYF	TGTGCCAGCAGCTTAACCGGGTCTCGTGGGACCCAGTACTTC
TRBJ2-4	19	few	TRBD2	TRBV7-2	CASSLAQIFGGGAGNIQYF	TGTGCCAGCAGCTTAGCGCAAATCTTCGGCGGGGGGGCTGGGAACATTCAGTACTTC
TRBJ2-7	14	many	TRBD2	TRBV5-1	CASSLGTSGREQYF	TGCGCCAGCAGCTTGGGGACTAGCGGGAGAGAGCAGTACTTC
TRBJ2-4	11	few	.	TRBV12-3/TRBV12-4	CASSSEDIQYF	TGTGCCAGCAGCAGTGAGGACATTCAGTACTTC
TRBJ2-3	14	many	.	TRBV4-2	CASSQVIYMDTQYF	TGTGCCAGCAGCCAAGTCATCTATATGGATACGCAGTATTTT
TRBJ2-5	12	few	TRBD1	TRBV15	CAAGTGGETQYF	TGTGCCGCGGGGACAGGGGGAGAGACCCAGTACTTC
TRBJ2-7	15	many	TRBD1	TRBV12-3/TRBV12-4	CASSSGTGVTYEQYF	TGTGCCAGCAGTTCCGGGACAGGGGTGACCTACGAGCAGTACTTC
TRBJ2-7	17	.	TRBD2	TRBV14	CASSQDREGLVSYEQYF	TGTGCCAGCAGCCAAGATAGGGAGGGACTGGTCTCCTACGAGCAGTACTTC